The T cell receptor (beta chain) described here comes from a study of shared clonotypes between healthy human individuals. Germline V lookup: CDR1 SEHNR, CDR2 FQNEAQ (reference sequence). Unmatched junction bases numbered 4, after V lost 7 bases and J lost 2 bases. The CDR3 sequence is 13 residues long. Profiled with immunoSEQ multiplex PCR; TCRdb holds only in-frame clones, not every one. The table has approximately 840,000 clones, about 97% seen once. Naivety among CD8 cells was defined by CD45RO negativity and positive CCR7 selection, thereby excluding terminally differentiated effector memory CD45RA+ cells.

The TCR originated in a man aged 25 to 45 in good health. The chain joins TRBV7-9 to TRBJ1-1, with 7 bases fitting TRBD1. Sequencing was done on a sample of naive CD8+ T cells sorted from blood. CDR3 in DNA: TGTGCCAGCACGGGACAGTCAAACACTGAAGCTTTCTTT. Its protein is CASTGQSNTEAFF.